This TCR beta chain was identified in a study of blood T cell repertoires in COVID-19 (dated by TCRdb to about 2020). Regarding the complete study: Samples from collaborators originated in the United States, Italy and Spain and spanned both the acute and convalescent phases of COVID-19. HLA class I and class II types, where available, came from metadata supplied by the sample provider rather than from assay-based typing. The prospective study material was composed of cDNA or gDNA derived from T cells, B-cell-depleted T cells, or PBMCs. Subjects who had been exposed to COVID-19, were actively infected with it, or had recovered from it provided the deeply sampled blood TCRbeta repertoires that made up the dataset. The sample metadata nearly always contained a de-identified subject ID, COVID-19 status, age in years and sex. The samples were drawn from two sources: the first 160 participants of the ongoing ImmuneRACE study, and 1,254 subjects contributed by 6 global collaborators. The repertoires were made available in a free public database intended to serve as a resource for research on the immune response to SARS-CoV-2. Study-wide findings and limitations: The quantity of clinical and demographic metadata differed by source and by participant and was supplied without curation.

TCRbeta CDR3 regions were amplified from genomic DNA by means of the immunoSEQ Assay, a bias-controlled multiplex PCR. On the authors' methods: Nucleated cell counts per sample were estimated from amplification of reference gene primers within the assay. To quantify the absolute abundance of each unique TCRbeta CDR3 rearrangement, sequence reads were collapsed and filtered. For each sample, productive Simpson clonality was calculated by taking the square root of Simpson's diversity index across productive rearrangements. The source is immuneACCESS, and TCRdb retained only in-frame sequences with V and J called. Part of the clones is not carried over; for the studies checked, unresolved V genes explain less than half of this, and the remainder is unexplained. That table furnishes V, J and clone size, whereas the DNA furnished D and trimming. Counted in this sample were a few hundred thousand clones; around four fifths of them appeared once. Together, the top ten hold around 4.1% of the sample.

Collaborating institutions collected whole blood in K2EDTA tubes following their own protocols. For TCRbeta analysis, collaborators shipped samples as frozen whole blood, isolated PBMCs, or DNA extracted from either of those sample types. Turning to this clone: It has no known antigen specificity. Within one base of it there is no much larger clone, and no base qualities were kept.

The specimen sequenced was peripheral blood. The TCR sequence derives from a woman aged 50 to 65 with active or convalescent COVID-19.

This receptor carries the CDR3 CASRPTTGQEEPMGGKLFF. The bases are TGTGCAAGTCGCCCAACGACCGGACAGGAGGAACCGATGGGGGGAAAACTGTTTTTT. The rearrangement combines TRBV12-2 with TRBJ1-4; the table's TRBD1 call for D was not verified on the DNA. TRBV12-2 is designated a pseudogene. The cysteine opens and the phenylalanine closes a CDR3 of 19 amino acids. Only the CDR3 region is kept as DNA, spanning 57 bases read in frame from base 1.